This T cell receptor (beta chain) was recovered during a study of OX40 agonist ivuxolimab in advanced cancers. Measured with immunoSEQ multiplex PCR; TCRdb has only the in-frame clones, and not every one. The data hold about 40,000 clones, with about 87% observed a single time. Sequences were derived from CD4+ or CD8+ T cells sorted from blood, sampled in a trial of the OX40 agonist ivuxolimab. This TCR derives from an adult with an advanced solid tumor such as melanoma, head and neck, liver or kidney cancer.

This CDR3 is CASSVGDRSFTDTQYF. DNA of the CDR3: TGTGCCAGCAGTGTGGGGGACAGGAGTTTTACAGATACGCAGTATTTT. This chain joins TRBV6-6 and TRBJ2-3; 8 bases line up with TRBD1. V lost 5 bases to trimming and J lost 3 bases; unmatched junction nucleotides: 10. The CDR3 extends over 16 amino acids. Germline lookup yields CDR1 MNHNY and CDR2 SVGAGI (reference sequence).